The rows below give T cell receptor beta chains drawn from one sample of a study of human T cells and chemical hapten exposure. A single record per CDR3 protein comes from TCRdb applying MiXCR to the RACE reads. The table includes more than 95,000 distinct CDR3 sequences, roughly a quarter detected once. The material was whole blood, obtained in connection with sensitization to the hapten diphenylcyclopropenone (DPC). The receptors shown here come from a man aged 40-49 years with alopecia areata. Some clones in this sample may be carry-over from other donors' samples. Both conserved end residues are trimmed from each CDR3.

cdr3_aa	v_call
SARDLGRTDF	TRBV20-1
ATSRGLTGELF	TRBV15
ASSLVGGSKAKNIQY	TRBV7-9
ASSPSGGSYNEQF	TRBV6-4
ASSYSNQGRTDTQY	TRBV6-5
ASSYSGGGDEQY	TRBV6-5
ASSRGLAGRNSYNEQF	TRBV11-3
ASSPRTRCRAKNIQY	TRBV7-6
ASSSLAKNIQY	TRBV12-3/TRBV12-4
SARDPVLAASDTGELF	TRBV20-1
ASGAVPLNEQF	TRBV27
ASSPSRDSHNQPQH	TRBV28
AISERQYEAF	TRBV10-3
SAASGSRREQF	TRBV20-1
ASSQDSGPGTFYGYT	TRBV4-1
ASSPGHQKRNEQY	TRBV7-8
ASSFNTDRGEAF	TRBV7-9
ASSPPRGLETQY	TRBV28
ASSLAYPDTQY	TRBV11-2
ASSLSRSTDTQY	TRBV12-3/TRBV12-4
ASSYNGDRNSYEQY	TRBV6-5
ASSHQGGYTEAF	TRBV4-1
ASSSGASYGYT	TRBV12-3/TRBV12-4
ASSPSSVLSSYNEQF	TRBV28
ASSTGTEAGWQY	TRBV2
ASSQDLLAGTSYNEQF	TRBV3-1
ASSTRDRDNEQF	TRBV11-1
ASSLLRTGANVLT	TRBV7-9
ASSPGPYEQY	TRBV12-3/TRBV12-4
SARAGNSNQPQH	TRBV20-1
ASGTGPLFEQY	TRBV7-9
ASSPTGTGRTGELF	TRBV6-6
ASSPGLAGTYEQY	TRBV5-1
ASSQVSGDGYT	TRBV3-1
ASSFSGTGGEDGYT	TRBV5-1
SARVSGGGGQF	TRBV20-1
ASRKHATGASYNEQF	TRBV2
ASSLNSPLH	TRBV28
ATSDLGGDRWNEQF	TRBV24-1
ASSPHNEQF	TRBV7-2
ATWGAGRSNQPQH	TRBV28
ASSLLQGGTEAF	TRBV7-2
ASSLRLAGFSGANVLT	TRBV9
ASSQSGRDEQF	TRBV23-1
ASSQDGGTGVNEQY	TRBV4-3
ASSLGESSTDTQY	TRBV5-1
AARDSSKILF	TRBV28
ASSFQGAENTEAF	TRBV5-1
SARTSGRSWGRDTQY	TRBV20-1
ASSLGGQISNQPQH	TRBV7-2
ASSLGGQYYEQY	TRBV28
ASSLYGNTEAF	TRBV11-2
AISESGYNSPLH	TRBV10-3
ASRDLTYEQY	TRBV27
ASSLLKGGGKETQY	TRBV28
ASSSDRVSYNSPLH	TRBV27
ASSPSTGSVH	TRBV7-9